These 28 T cell receptor beta chains originate from one sample sequenced in a study of blood T cell repertoires in COVID-19. Generated by immunoSEQ multiplex PCR, the TCRdb table keeps only in-frame clones and is missing some. This table has about 250,000 clones, about 90% appearing once. The sample comprised peripheral blood. The receptors come from a young man with active or convalescent COVID-19.

V usage is TRBV4-3 and J usage is TRBJ2-1; 9 bases are a match to TRBD2. V trimming: 0 bases; J trimming: 8 bases; junction bases outside the gene matches: 8. Per germline, CDR1 LGHNA and CDR2 YSLEER. The CDR3 loop spans 16 amino acids. Here the CDR3 DNA reads TGCGCCAGCAGCCAAGATACAAGCGGGGGGCGGGATGAGCAGTTCTTC. Protein sequence: CASSQDTSGGRDEQFF.

The chain recombines TRBV6-6 with TRBJ2-2; 9 bases agree with TRBD2. The J segment lost 6 bases and the V segment lost 6 bases, leaving 11 bases of the junction unmatched. This CDR3 is built from 16 residues. Germline values: CDR1 MNHNY, CDR2 SVGAGI (reference sequence). CDR3 sequence (DNA): TGTGCCAGCAGGCGACTGGTAGCGGGAGAGTCCGGGGAGCTGTTTTTT. Protein: CASRRLVAGESGELFF.

Only one count was recorded for this clone. The DNA is omitted, as the CDR3 cannot be located on it reliably, and the CDR3 follows TCRdb's listing. The J gene is TRBJ2-1, the V gene TRBV21-1; the D call TRBD1 from the table was never checked on the DNA. TRBV21-1 is a recognized pseudogene. The CDR3 is 17 residues long, ends included. This CDR3 is CASCKVGTGIVYNEQFF.

This clone was seen a few times. This chain connects TRBV6-5 to TRBJ2-2, with a weak D call TRBD1 (5 bases). V lost 4 bases and J 4 bases, leaving 10 bases between the germline ends. There are 14 residues in the CDR3. Germline CDR1 is MNHEY and CDR2 is SVGAGI. CDR3 coding DNA: TGTGCCAGCAGTTTAGACAGCAGCACCGGGGAGCTGTTTTTT. Translation gives CASSLDSSTGELFF.

V gene TRBV19 combines with J gene TRBJ2-1, with TRBD2 identical over 12 bases. Per the germline V gene, CDR1 is LNHDA and CDR2 is SQIVND (reference sequence). With V trimmed by 7 bases and J by 9 bases, 10 bases remained unmatched. The CDR3 loop spans 15 amino acids. CDR3 loop: CASTPTSGSFGEQFF. The CDR3 DNA is TGTGCCAGTACCCCGACTAGCGGGAGTTTTGGTGAGCAGTTCTTC.

J is TRBJ2-7 and V is TRBV11-1, with 8 nucleotides matching TRBD1. Germline V gene sequence: CDR1 SGHAT, CDR2 FQDESV (reference sequence). The CDR3 totals 15 residues. Trimming at V came to 5 bases and at J to 5 bases, leaving 11 bases not matched to a gene. In nucleotides, the CDR3 is TGTGCCAGCAGCCCGGCCGGGACAGGCCGAAACGAGCAGTACTTC. Translating it yields CASSPAGTGRNEQYF.

The chain carries TRBV7-2 and TRBJ2-3; TRBD1 agrees at 8 bases. V lost 3 bases and J lost 2; bases outside the gene matches: 13. CDR3 length: 18 residues. The germline CDR1 and CDR2 sequences are SGHTA and FQGNSA. Written as DNA, the CDR3 is TGTGCCAGCAGCTTGACCGGGACAGGAACTGCTAACACAGATACGCAGTATTTT. Amino acids: CASSLTGTGTANTDTQYF.

V is TRBV6-5 and J is TRBJ1-1, with 7 bases that match TRBD1. Trimming took 0 bases from V and 5 from J; bases not matched to a gene: 0. The germline CDR1 and CDR2 sequences are MNHEY and SVGAGI. The CDR3 sequence is 13 residues long. DNA for the CDR3: TGTGCCAGCAGTTACTCGGGACAGACTGAAGCTTTCTTT. Amino acids: CASSYSGQTEAFF.

The chain links TRBV5-1 to TRBJ2-3; a possible D gene is TRBD1 (5 bases). Germline-derived CDR1 and CDR2 are SGHRS and YFSETQ. The CDR3 has 16 residues. V lost 5 bases, J lost 0 bases, and 16 bases lay in between. The CDR3 loop reads CASSRYQGASTDTQYF. The CDR3 nucleotides read TGCGCCAGCAGTAGATATCAGGGTGCTAGCACAGATACGCAGTATTTT.

The chain joins TRBV24-1 to TRBJ1-1; maybe TRBD1 (5 bases). The CDR3 extends over 15 amino acids. V gave up 3 bases and J gave up 1 base, with 11 bases separating them. In germline, CDR1 is KGHDR, CDR2 SFDVKD. CDR3 residues: CATSDPRTPNTEAFF. DNA of the CDR3: TGTGCCACCAGTGATCCCCGGACACCGAACACTGAAGCTTTCTTT.

The chain uses TRBV28 and TRBJ1-3; the D gene is possibly TRBD1 (5 bases). Germline CDR1 reads MDHEN; CDR2 reads SYDVKM. The CDR3 loop spans 17 amino acids. Trimming removed 3 bases from V and 0 bases from J, with 15 bases in between. CDR3 nucleotides: TGTGCCAGCAGTTTTATAGGGCAGGACAACTCTGGAAACACCATATATTTT. Translation: CASSFIGQDNSGNTIYF.

The chain carries TRBV7-8 and TRBJ1-4; tentative D call: TRBD1 (5 bases). CDR1 and CDR2 (germline): SGHVS, FQNEAQ. This CDR3 region has 16 residues. The ends were cut back, 1 base at V and 0 bases at J, with 9 bases in the middle. The CDR3 here is CASSLVAGPTNEKLFF. The CDR3 DNA reads TGTGCCAGCAGCTTAGTCGCGGGACCAACTAATGAAAAACTGTTTTTT.

The chain is built from TRBV7-6 and TRBJ1-6; 9 nucleotides agree with TRBD1. Germline assignment: CDR1 SGHVS and CDR2 FNYEAQ. With 1 base clipped from V and 8 bases from J, the junction kept 3 bases outside the gene matches. This CDR3 is built from 15 residues. Written as DNA, the CDR3 is TGTGCCAGCAGCTTAGGGGGACAGGGTGATTCACCCCTCCACTTT. This encodes CASSLGGQGDSPLHF.

The chain is built from TRBV5-1 and TRBJ2-4; 8 bases match TRBD1. Per the germline V gene, CDR1 is SGHRS and CDR2 is YFSETQ. Trimming took 7 bases from V and 0 from J; bases not matched to a gene: 12. The CDR3 contains 17 residues. The CDR3 nucleotides are TGCGCCAGCTCCCGTTCGGGACAGGAGATAGCCAAAAACATTCAGTACTTC. This translates into CASSRSGQEIAKNIQYF.

The V and J genes are TRBV19 and TRBJ1-2; no clear D gene. The germline gives CDR1 LNHDA, CDR2 SQIVND (reference sequence). CDR3 length: 14 residues. V lost 8 bases, J lost 4 bases, and 17 bases lay in between. The CDR3 loop reads CASFRFGGIYGYTF. The CDR3 nucleotides read TGTGCCAGTTTCCGTTTTGGAGGGATCTATGGCTACACCTTC.

The chain employs TRBV19 and TRBJ1-2; 9 bases agree with TRBD1. Germline-derived CDR1 and CDR2 are LNHDA and SQIVND (reference sequence). The V and J ends lost 3 bases and 5 bases, in that order; junction bases with no gene match: 4. The CDR3 sequence is 14 residues long. The CDR3 region has the DNA TGTGCCAGTAGTATGACAGGGGGATGGTATGGCTACACCTTC. This gives the protein CASSMTGGWYGYTF. Combining the CDR3 with reference TRBV19 and TRBJ1-2 gives the whole variable domain DGGITQSPKYLFRKEGQNVTLSCEQNLNHDAMYWYRQDPGQGLRLIYYSQIVNDFQKGDIAEGYSVSREKKESFPLTVTSAQKNPTAFYLCASSMTGGWYGYTFGSGTRLTVV.

There are a few counts of this clone. The chain recombines TRBV2 with TRBJ1-4; 9 bases fit TRBD1. The germline gives CDR1 SNHLY, CDR2 FYNNEI. The length of the CDR3 is 16 residues. The V gene end was trimmed by 6 bases and the J gene end by 3 bases; junction bases not matched to a gene: 8. The CDR3 DNA sequence: TGTGCCAGCAGGGCAACAGGGGGCATGGCTAATGAAAAACTGTTTTTT. Amino acid sequence: CASRATGGMANEKLFF.

V usage is TRBV19 and J usage is TRBJ1-2, with D perhaps TRBD1 (5 bases). Trimming pared 3 bases from V and 4 bases from J, leaving 18 bases between. This CDR3 contains 16 residues. Germline CDR1 and CDR2: LNHDA and SQIVND (reference sequence). The CDR3 here is CASSIVAGQGGYGYTF. As DNA, the CDR3 is TGTGCCAGTAGTATTGTTGCGGGGCAGGGCGGCTATGGCTACACCTTC. The whole variable domain, filled in from reference TRBV19 and TRBJ1-2, reads DGGITQSPKYLFRKEGQNVTLSCEQNLNHDAMYWYRQDPGQGLRLIYYSQIVNDFQKGDIAEGYSVSREKKESFPLTVTSAQKNPTAFYLCASSIVAGQGGYGYTFGSGTRLTVV.

The chain couples TRBV7-2 to TRBJ2-7, with TRBD1 matching over 10 bases. V dropped 1 base and J dropped 2; count of bases not matched to a gene: 2. From germline, CDR1 is SGHTA and CDR2 FQGNSA. The CDR3 length is 15 residues. The CDR3 loop is CASSLGGQGAYEQYF. The DNA of the CDR3 is TGTGCCAGCAGCTTAGGCGGACAGGGGGCCTACGAGCAGTACTTC. Full variable domain (rest looked up from reference TRBV7-2 and TRBJ2-7): GAGVSQSPSNKVTEKGKDVELRCDPISGHTALYWYRQSLGQGLEFLIYFQGNSAPDKSGLPSDRFSAERTGGSVSTLTIQRTQQEDSAVYLCASSLGGQGAYEQYFGPGTRLTVT.

The chain uses TRBV4-1 and TRBJ2-7, with 9 bases aligning to TRBD2. The J segment lost 5 bases and the V segment lost 8 bases, leaving 10 bases of the junction unmatched. Germline V gene sequence: CDR1 MGHRA, CDR2 YSYEKL. The CDR3 length is 14 residues. CDR3 protein: CASGRTSVADEQYF. CDR3 nucleotides: TGCGCCAGCGGCAGGACTAGCGTGGCCGACGAGCAGTACTTC.

The CDR3 DNA follows: TGTGCCAGCTCACCACCGGAGGCAGACCCCTATCAGCCCCAGCATTTT. It yields the protein CASSPPEADPYQPQHF. The rearrangement uses TRBV18 and TRBJ1-5, with unresolved D. V was shortened by 0 bases and J by 5 bases, with 14 bases between the two germline ends. The CDR3 has 16 residues. Per the germline V gene, CDR1 is KGHSH and CDR2 is LQKENI.

The V and J genes are TRBV28 and TRBJ1-2; 7 bases match TRBD1. The germline V gene has CDR1 MDHEN and CDR2 SYDVKM. Losses at the gene ends were 5 bases for V and 7 bases for J; bases not matched to a gene: 10. The CDR3 runs 14 residues. The CDR3 DNA reads TGTGCCAGCAGTGCGACAGGGATGAGAGCTGGCTACACCTTC. This gives the protein CASSATGMRAGYTF.

This clone was recorded only once. As DNA, the CDR3 is TGTGCCAGCAGTCGTCAGATGAACACTGAAGCTTTCTTT. Translating it yields CASSRQMNTEAFF. The V gene is TRBV9, the J gene TRBJ1-1; D gene unclear. The germline gives CDR1 SGDLS, CDR2 YYNGEE. V lost 5 bases and J lost 0, with 8 bases in between. This CDR3 spans 13 amino acids.

CDR3 region: CASSVGTGGNYGYTF. The CDR3, as DNA: TGTGCCAGCAGCGTAGGAACAGGGGGTAACTATGGCTACACCTTC. This chain connects TRBV9 to TRBJ1-2, with TRBD1 matching over 8 bases. The CDR3 has 15 residues. The germline V gene has CDR1 SGDLS and CDR2 YYNGEE. The junction had 2 bases not matched to a gene; V was cut back by 0 bases and J by 1 base.

The J gene is TRBJ2-7, the V gene TRBV4-3, with 8 bases lining up with TRBD1. V lost 4 bases, J lost 3 bases, and 2 bases stayed unmatched. Germline V gene data show CDR1 as LGHNA and CDR2 as YSLEER. The CDR3 extends over 13 amino acids. This CDR3 reads CASSLTGGYEQYF. The CDR3 coding sequence is TGCGCCAGCAGCCTAACAGGGGGCTACGAGCAGTACTTC.

The J gene is TRBJ2-7, the V gene TRBV30, with TRBD1 matching 8 bases. CDR1 and CDR2 (germline): GTSNPN, SVGIG (reference sequence). J was trimmed by 7 bases and V by 4 bases; bases with no gene match: 15. This CDR3 contains 15 residues. CDR3 coding DNA: TGTGCCTGGACCGGAGTGAGGACAGGGTTGGGAGAGCAGTACTTC. Protein product: CAWTGVRTGLGEQYF.

This rearrangement joins TRBV10-3 to TRBJ1-5; no firm D call. The CDR3 loop spans 15 amino acids. Germline CDR1 and CDR2: ENHRY and SYGVKD. V lost 10 bases to trimming and J lost 0 bases, with 16 bases between them. CDR3 coding DNA: TGTGCCACGCGTGGGCAGATAACTAGCAATCAGCCCCAGCATTTT. Translating gives CATRGQITSNQPQHF.

The V and J genes are TRBV19 and TRBJ1-1, with D possibly TRBD1 on 5 matching bases. This CDR3 is 13 amino acids long. Trimming stripped 10 bases from V and 1 base from J, with 13 bases between. Germline CDR1 LNHDA, CDR2 SQIVND (reference sequence). CDR3 protein: CATNIGGNTEAFF. The CDR3 DNA is TGTGCCACTAATATCGGGGGGAACACTGAAGCTTTCTTT.